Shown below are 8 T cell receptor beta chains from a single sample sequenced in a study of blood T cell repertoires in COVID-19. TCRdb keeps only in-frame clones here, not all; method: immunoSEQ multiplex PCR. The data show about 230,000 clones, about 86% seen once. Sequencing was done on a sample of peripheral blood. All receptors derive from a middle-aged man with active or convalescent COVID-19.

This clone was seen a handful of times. The CDR3 DNA reads as TGTGCCAGCCGAGAGACAGGGGGACAGCCCCAGCATTTT. Amino acids: CASRETGGQPQHF. The gene calls are TRBV6-5 and TRBJ1-5; 9 bases match TRBD1. The V gene's germline CDR1 is MNHEY and CDR2 SVGAGI. V lost 8 bases, J lost 7 bases, and 6 bases stayed unmatched. This CDR3 has 13 residues.

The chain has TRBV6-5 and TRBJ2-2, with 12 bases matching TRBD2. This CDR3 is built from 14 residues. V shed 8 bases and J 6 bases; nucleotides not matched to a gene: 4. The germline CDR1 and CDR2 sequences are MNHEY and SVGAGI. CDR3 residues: CASGLAGGAGELFF. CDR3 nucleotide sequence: TGTGCCAGCGGTCTAGCGGGGGGGGCCGGGGAGCTGTTTTTT.

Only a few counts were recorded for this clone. CDR3 loop: CASSLNTGYEQFF. The DNA for the CDR3 is TGTGCCAGCAGTTTAAATACGGGGTATGAGCAGTTCTTC. J is TRBJ2-1 and V is TRBV12-3 or TRBV12-4; possibly TRBD2 for D (5 bases). Trimming shortened V by 2 bases and J by 8 bases, and 10 bases separated the two germline ends. There are 13 residues in the CDR3.

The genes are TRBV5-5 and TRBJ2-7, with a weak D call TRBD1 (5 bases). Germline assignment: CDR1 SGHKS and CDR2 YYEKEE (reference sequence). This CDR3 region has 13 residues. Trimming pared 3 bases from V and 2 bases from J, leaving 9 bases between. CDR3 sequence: CASSSDTTYEQYF. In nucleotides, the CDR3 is TGTGCCAGCAGCTCGGACACCACCTACGAGCAGTACTTC.

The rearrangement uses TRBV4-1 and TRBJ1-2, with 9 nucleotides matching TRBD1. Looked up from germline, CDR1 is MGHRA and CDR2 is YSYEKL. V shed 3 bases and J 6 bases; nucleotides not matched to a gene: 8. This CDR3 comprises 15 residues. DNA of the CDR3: TGCGCCAGCAGCCACCCGGGACAGGGAAAGGATGGCTACACCTTC. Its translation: CASSHPGQGKDGYTF.

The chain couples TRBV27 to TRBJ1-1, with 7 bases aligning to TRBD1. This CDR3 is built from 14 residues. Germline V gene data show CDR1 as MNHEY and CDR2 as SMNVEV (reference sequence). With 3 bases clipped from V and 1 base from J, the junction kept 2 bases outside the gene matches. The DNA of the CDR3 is TGTGCCAGCAGTTTTTACAGGGGGAACACTGAAGCTTTCTTT. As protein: CASSFYRGNTEAFF.

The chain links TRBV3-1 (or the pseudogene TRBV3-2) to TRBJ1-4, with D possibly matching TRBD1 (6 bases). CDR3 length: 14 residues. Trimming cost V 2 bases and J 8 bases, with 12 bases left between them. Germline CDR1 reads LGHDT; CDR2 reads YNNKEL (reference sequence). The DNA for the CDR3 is TGTGCCAGCAGCCAATGGGGGCCAGGGGAAAAACTGTTTTTT. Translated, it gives CASSQWGPGEKLFF.

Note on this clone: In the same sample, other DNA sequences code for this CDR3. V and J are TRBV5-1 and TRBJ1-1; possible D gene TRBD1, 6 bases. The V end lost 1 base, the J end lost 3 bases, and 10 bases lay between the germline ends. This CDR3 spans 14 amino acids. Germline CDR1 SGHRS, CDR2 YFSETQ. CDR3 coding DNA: TGCGCCAGCAGCTTGACAGGGACCCACACTGAAGCTTTCTTT. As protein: CASSLTGTHTEAFF.